This T cell receptor (beta chain) was profiled in a study of metastatic and nonmetastatic thyroid tumors. CDR3 size: 15 residues. Germline values: CDR1 SNHLY, CDR2 FYNNEI. V lost 8 bases, J lost 7 bases, and 18 bases lay in between. TCRdb re-analyzed the PCR reads using MiXCR. The sample records about 92,000 clones, more than 12% being singletons. Patients underwent thyroid surgery, and none had received any treatment before it. In this sample, this clone turned up many times. This sample also contains other DNA sequences that code for the same CDR3. The gene calls are TRBV2 and TRBJ1-6; D remains unclear. This sequence was found in a female donor with papillary thyroid cancer or a benign thyroid nodule (not recorded which). Some clones in this sample may be carry-over from other donors' samples. The source material was blood. CDR3 in amino acids: CASVPRTGPNSPLHF. The CDR3 nucleotides read TGTGCCAGCGTCCCTAGGACCGGGCCCAATTCACCCCTCCACTTT.